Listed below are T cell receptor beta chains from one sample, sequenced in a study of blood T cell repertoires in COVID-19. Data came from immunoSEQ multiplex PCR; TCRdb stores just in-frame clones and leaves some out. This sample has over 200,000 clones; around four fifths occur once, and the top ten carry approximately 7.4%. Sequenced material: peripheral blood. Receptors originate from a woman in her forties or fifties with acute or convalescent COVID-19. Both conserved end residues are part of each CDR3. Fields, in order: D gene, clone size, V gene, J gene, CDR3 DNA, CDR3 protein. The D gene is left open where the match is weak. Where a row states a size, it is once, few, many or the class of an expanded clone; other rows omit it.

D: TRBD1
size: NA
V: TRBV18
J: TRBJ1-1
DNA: TGTGCCAGCTCACCACTAACTCCCGGGACAGGGGCGGGCACTGAAGCTTTCTTT
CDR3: CASSPLTPGTGAGTEAFF

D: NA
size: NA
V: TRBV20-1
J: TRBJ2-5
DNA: TGCAGTGCGCGAAAAGAAGAGACCCAGTACTTC
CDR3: CSARKEETQYF

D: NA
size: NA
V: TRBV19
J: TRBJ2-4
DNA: TGTGCCAGTACCCCCCCAGGGACTCAAGTTTTTATTCAGTACTTC
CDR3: CASTPPGTQVFIQYF

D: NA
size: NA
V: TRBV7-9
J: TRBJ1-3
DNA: TGTGCCAGCAGCCCCACCGGAACAGCAGGAAACACCATATATTTT
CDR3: CASSPTGTAGNTIYF

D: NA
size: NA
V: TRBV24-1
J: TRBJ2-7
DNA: TGTGCCACCAGTGAACCGGGACAACCAAAGCAGTACTTC
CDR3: CATSEPGQPKQYF

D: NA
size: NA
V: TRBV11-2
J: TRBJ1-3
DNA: TGTGCCAGCAGCCCGGGACACGCTGGAAACACCATATATTTT
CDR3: CASSPGHAGNTIYF

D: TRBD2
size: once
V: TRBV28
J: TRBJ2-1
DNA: TGTGCCAGCGTTAGCGGGAGGGCCTACAATGAGCAGTTCTTC
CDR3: CASVSGRAYNEQFF

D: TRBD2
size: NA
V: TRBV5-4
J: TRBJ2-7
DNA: TGTGCCAGCAGCCCAATCGACCAAGCGGGGACCTACGAGCAGTACTTC
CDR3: CASSPIDQAGTYEQYF

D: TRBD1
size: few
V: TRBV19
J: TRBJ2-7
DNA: TGTGCCAGTAGTGGTGGGACAGGGGCCTACGAGCAGTACTTC
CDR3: CASSGGTGAYEQYF

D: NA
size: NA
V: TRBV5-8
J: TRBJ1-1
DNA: TGTGCCAGCAGCTTGCGGTCACCCCGGGACACTGAAGCTTTCTTT
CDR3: CASSLRSPRDTEAFF

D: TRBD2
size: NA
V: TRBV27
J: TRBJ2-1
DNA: TGTGCCAGCTCAACGGAGCGGGAAGTGTACAATGAGCAGTTCTTC
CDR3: CASSTEREVYNEQFF

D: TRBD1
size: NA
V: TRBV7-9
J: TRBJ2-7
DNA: TGTGCCAGCAGCCGACAGGGTGGCGACTACGAGCAGTACTTC
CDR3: CASSRQGGDYEQYF

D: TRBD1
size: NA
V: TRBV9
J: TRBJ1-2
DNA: TGTGCCAGCAGCCGGGACAGGCGAGCCCCTAACTATGGCTACACCTTC
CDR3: CASSRDRRAPNYGYTF

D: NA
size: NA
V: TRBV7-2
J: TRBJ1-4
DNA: TGTGCCAGCAGCTTAGACGAGAATGAAAAACTGTTTTTT
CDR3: CASSLDENEKLFF

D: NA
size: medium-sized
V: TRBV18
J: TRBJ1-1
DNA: TGTGCCAGCTCACAAATATGGGGAGGGGACACTGAAGCTTTCTTT
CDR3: CASSQIWGGDTEAFF

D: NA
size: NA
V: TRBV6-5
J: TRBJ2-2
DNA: TGTGCCAGCAGTTCTACAGCGAACACCGGGGAGCTGTTTTTT
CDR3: CASSSTANTGELFF

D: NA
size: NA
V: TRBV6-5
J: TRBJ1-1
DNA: TGTGCCAGCAGTACCGGACAGAACACTGAAGCTTTCTTT
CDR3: CASSTGQNTEAFF

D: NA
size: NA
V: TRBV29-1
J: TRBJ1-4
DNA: TGCAGCGTTGAAGAAAGGCCACCGGGTGAAAAACTGTTTTTT
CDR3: CSVEERPPGEKLFF

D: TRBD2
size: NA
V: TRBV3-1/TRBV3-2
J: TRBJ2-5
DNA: TGTGCCAGCAGCCAAGTTCGGTTAGCGGGGCACCAAGAGACCCAGTACTTC
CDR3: CASSQVRLAGHQETQYF

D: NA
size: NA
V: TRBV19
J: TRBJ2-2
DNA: TGTGCCAGTAATCTCTGGGAGGCCGGGGAGCTGTTTTTT
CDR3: CASNLWEAGELFF

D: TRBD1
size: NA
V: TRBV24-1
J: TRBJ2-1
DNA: TGTGCCACCAGTGCACCTGGGACAGTGGGGGCTGAGCAGTTCTTC
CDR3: CATSAPGTVGAEQFF

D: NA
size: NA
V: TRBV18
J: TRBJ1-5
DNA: TGTGCCAGCTCACTTGGACTGTTCAATCAGCCCCAGCATTTT
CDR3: CASSLGLFNQPQHF

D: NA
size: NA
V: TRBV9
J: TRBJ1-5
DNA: TGTGCCAGCAGCCCCTTTAGTGGTCAGCCCCAGCATTTT
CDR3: CASSPFSGQPQHF

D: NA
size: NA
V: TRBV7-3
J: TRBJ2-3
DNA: TGTGCCAGCAGCTTAAATAGCCAGAACACAGATACGCAGTATTTT
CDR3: CASSLNSQNTDTQYF

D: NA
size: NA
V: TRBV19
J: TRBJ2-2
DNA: TGTGCCAGTACGGGGTTCCGGGAGCTGTTTTTT
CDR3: CASTGFRELFF

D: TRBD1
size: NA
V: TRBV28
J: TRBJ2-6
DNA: TGTGCCAGCAGTTCCACAAGGGGGCTCCACTCTGGGGCCAACGTCCTGACTTTC
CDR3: CASSSTRGLHSGANVLTF

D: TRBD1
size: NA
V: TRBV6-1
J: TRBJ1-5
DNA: TGTGCCAGCAGTGAGTGGGACAGGGGCAATCAGCCCCAGCATTTT
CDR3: CASSEWDRGNQPQHF

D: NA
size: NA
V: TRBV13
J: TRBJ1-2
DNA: TGTGCCAGCAGCTACAGGTACGGGGGCTACACCTTC
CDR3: CASSYRYGGYTF

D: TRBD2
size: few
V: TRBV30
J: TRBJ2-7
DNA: TGTGCCTGGGAGCCGGGACTAGCGGGAGGACACGAGCAGTACTTC
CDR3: CAWEPGLAGGHEQYF

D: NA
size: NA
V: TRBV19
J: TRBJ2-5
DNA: TGTGCCAGTAGTAGAACAGCACAAGAGACCCAGTACTTC
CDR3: CASSRTAQETQYF

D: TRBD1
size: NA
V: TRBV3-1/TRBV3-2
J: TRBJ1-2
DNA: TGTGCCAGCAGCAGACAGGGGGCTGATGGCTACACCTTC
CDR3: CASSRQGADGYTF

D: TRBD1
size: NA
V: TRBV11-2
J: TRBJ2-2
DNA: TGTGCCAGCAGCCCTCCGGGACAGGGAGTTCCCGGGGAGCTGTTTTTT
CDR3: CASSPPGQGVPGELFF

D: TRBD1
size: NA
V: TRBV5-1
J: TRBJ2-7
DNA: TGCGCCAGCAGCTTGTCCGGGACAGCCTACGAGCAGTACTTC
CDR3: CASSLSGTAYEQYF

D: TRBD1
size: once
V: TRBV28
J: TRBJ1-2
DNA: TGTGCCAGCAGCACAGGGGGCGCGGGGTATGGCTACACCTTC
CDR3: CASSTGGAGYGYTF

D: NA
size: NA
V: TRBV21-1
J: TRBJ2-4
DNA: TGTGCCAGCAGCAAAGAGGCTAGCGGGAGTGTCATTCAGTACTTC
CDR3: CASSKEASGSVIQYF

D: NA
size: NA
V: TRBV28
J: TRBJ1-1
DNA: TGTGCCAGCAGTTTAGTCAAAAACACTGAAGCTTTCTTT
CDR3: CASSLVKNTEAFF

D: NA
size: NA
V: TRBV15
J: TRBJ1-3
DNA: TGTGCCACCAGCCAGGGGTACGGAAACACCATATATTTT
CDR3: CATSQGYGNTIYF

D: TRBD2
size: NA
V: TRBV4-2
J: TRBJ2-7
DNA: TGTGCCAGCAGCCAAGGGATACGGCGGGACTACTCCTACGAGCAGTACTTC
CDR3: CASSQGIRRDYSYEQYF

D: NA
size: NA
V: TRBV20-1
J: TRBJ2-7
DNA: TGCAGTGCTAGAGCTTGGGAGGAGCAGTACTTC
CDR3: CSARAWEEQYF

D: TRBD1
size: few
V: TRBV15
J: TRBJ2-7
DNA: TGTGCCACCAGCAGAGATTCTGGGACAGCCCCGGGGGAGCAGTACTTC
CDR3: CATSRDSGTAPGEQYF

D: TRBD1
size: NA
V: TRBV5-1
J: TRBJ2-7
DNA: TGCGCCAGCACCCGGACAGGGAGAACTACCGAGCAGTACTTC
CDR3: CASTRTGRTTEQYF

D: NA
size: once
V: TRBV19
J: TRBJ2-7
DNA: TGTGCCAGTATGGAGGGGCCGAGCTCCTACGAGCAGTACTTC
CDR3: CASMEGPSSYEQYF

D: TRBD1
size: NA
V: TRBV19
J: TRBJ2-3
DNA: TGTGCCAGTAGTACCCTTCAGGGGGCACAAAGCACAGATACGCAGTATTTT
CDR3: CASSTLQGAQSTDTQYF

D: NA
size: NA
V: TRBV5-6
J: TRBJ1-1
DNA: TGTGCCAGCAGCTTGGGCCCTGCAGGGATCACTGAAGCTTTCTTT
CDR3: CASSLGPAGITEAFF

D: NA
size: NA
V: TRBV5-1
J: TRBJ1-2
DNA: TGCGCCAGCAGCCCGTGGGGAGGGAACTATGGCTACACCTTC
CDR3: CASSPWGGNYGYTF

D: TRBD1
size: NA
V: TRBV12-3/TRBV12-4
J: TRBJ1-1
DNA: TGTGCCAGCACCATGACAGGGCCAGCTTTCTTT
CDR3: CASTMTGPAFF

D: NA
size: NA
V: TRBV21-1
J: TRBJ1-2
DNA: TGTGCCAGCCCCCCAAGGTCCCGGGGGATTAGGTACTATGGCTACACCTTC
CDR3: CASPPRSRGIRYYGYTF

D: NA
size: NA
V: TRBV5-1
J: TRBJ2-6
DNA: TGCGCCAGCAGCTTGGTTCTTCTCCTCGGGGCCAACGTCCTGACTTTC
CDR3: CASSLVLLLGANVLTF

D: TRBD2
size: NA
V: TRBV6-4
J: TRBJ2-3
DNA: TGTGCCAGCAGTGACGCCACGGGGGGGACGCAGTATTTT
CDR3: CASSDATGGTQYF

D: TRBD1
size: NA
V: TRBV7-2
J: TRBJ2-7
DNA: TGTGCCAGCAGCTTTCGGACAGGGGCCCTTGAGCAGTACTTC
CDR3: CASSFRTGALEQYF

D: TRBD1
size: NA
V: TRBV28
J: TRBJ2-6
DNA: TGTGCCAGCAAAGGGGTGCAGGGGGCTCGTGGGGCCAACGTCCTGACTTTC
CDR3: CASKGVQGARGANVLTF

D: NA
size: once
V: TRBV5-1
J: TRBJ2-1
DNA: TGCGCCAGCAGCTTCGCAACAGGGTCCAACAATGAGCAGTTCTTC
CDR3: CASSFATGSNNEQFF

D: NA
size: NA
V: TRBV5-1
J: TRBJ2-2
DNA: TGCGCCAGCAGCTTGGCGGGGGGCCGGACCGGGGAGCTGTTTTTT
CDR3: CASSLAGGRTGELFF

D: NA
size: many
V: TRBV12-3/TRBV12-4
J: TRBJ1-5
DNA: TGTGCCAGCAGACAGGGAAATCAGCCCCAGCATTTT
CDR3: CASRQGNQPQHF

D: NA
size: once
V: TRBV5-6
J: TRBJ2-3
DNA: TGTGCCAGCAGCTTGCACATTTTAAGCGGGAGCACAGATACGCAGTATTTT
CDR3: CASSLHILSGSTDTQYF